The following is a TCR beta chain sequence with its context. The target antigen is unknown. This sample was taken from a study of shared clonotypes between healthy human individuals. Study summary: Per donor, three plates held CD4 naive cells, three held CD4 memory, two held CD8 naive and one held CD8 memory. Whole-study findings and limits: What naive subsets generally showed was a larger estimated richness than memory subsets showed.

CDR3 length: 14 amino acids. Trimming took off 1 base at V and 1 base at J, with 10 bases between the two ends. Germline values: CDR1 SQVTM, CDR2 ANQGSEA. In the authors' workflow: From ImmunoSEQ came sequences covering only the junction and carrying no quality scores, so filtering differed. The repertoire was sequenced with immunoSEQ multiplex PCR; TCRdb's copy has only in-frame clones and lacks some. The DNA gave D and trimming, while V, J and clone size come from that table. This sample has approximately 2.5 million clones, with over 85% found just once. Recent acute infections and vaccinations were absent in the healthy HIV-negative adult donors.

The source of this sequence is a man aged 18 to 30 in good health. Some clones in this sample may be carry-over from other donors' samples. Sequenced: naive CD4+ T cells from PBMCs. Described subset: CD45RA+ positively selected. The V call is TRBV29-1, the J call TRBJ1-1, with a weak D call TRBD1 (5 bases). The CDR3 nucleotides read TGCAGCGTTGAAGCACGACAGTCGAACACTGAAGCTTTCTTT. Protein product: CSVEARQSNTEAFF.